This T cell receptor beta chain was identified during a study of blood T cell repertoires in COVID-19. Sequencing used immunoSEQ multiplex PCR; TCRdb keeps in-frame clones, though not all of them. The data hold about 280,000 clones, with over 75% observed a single time. CDR3 size: 13 residues. From germline, CDR1 is PRHDT and CDR2 FYEKMQ (reference sequence). With 2 bases removed from V and 3 bases from J, the gap between germline ends came to 7 bases. This sequence joins TRBV13 and TRBJ1-2; D remains ambiguous. This clonotype was obtained from a woman under 40 who had recovered from COVID-19. What was sequenced was PBMCs or T cells enriched from blood (not recorded which). The CDR3 DNA sequence: TGTGCCAGCAGCTTAATCACAGACTATGGCTACACCTTC. It translates to CASSLITDYGYTF.